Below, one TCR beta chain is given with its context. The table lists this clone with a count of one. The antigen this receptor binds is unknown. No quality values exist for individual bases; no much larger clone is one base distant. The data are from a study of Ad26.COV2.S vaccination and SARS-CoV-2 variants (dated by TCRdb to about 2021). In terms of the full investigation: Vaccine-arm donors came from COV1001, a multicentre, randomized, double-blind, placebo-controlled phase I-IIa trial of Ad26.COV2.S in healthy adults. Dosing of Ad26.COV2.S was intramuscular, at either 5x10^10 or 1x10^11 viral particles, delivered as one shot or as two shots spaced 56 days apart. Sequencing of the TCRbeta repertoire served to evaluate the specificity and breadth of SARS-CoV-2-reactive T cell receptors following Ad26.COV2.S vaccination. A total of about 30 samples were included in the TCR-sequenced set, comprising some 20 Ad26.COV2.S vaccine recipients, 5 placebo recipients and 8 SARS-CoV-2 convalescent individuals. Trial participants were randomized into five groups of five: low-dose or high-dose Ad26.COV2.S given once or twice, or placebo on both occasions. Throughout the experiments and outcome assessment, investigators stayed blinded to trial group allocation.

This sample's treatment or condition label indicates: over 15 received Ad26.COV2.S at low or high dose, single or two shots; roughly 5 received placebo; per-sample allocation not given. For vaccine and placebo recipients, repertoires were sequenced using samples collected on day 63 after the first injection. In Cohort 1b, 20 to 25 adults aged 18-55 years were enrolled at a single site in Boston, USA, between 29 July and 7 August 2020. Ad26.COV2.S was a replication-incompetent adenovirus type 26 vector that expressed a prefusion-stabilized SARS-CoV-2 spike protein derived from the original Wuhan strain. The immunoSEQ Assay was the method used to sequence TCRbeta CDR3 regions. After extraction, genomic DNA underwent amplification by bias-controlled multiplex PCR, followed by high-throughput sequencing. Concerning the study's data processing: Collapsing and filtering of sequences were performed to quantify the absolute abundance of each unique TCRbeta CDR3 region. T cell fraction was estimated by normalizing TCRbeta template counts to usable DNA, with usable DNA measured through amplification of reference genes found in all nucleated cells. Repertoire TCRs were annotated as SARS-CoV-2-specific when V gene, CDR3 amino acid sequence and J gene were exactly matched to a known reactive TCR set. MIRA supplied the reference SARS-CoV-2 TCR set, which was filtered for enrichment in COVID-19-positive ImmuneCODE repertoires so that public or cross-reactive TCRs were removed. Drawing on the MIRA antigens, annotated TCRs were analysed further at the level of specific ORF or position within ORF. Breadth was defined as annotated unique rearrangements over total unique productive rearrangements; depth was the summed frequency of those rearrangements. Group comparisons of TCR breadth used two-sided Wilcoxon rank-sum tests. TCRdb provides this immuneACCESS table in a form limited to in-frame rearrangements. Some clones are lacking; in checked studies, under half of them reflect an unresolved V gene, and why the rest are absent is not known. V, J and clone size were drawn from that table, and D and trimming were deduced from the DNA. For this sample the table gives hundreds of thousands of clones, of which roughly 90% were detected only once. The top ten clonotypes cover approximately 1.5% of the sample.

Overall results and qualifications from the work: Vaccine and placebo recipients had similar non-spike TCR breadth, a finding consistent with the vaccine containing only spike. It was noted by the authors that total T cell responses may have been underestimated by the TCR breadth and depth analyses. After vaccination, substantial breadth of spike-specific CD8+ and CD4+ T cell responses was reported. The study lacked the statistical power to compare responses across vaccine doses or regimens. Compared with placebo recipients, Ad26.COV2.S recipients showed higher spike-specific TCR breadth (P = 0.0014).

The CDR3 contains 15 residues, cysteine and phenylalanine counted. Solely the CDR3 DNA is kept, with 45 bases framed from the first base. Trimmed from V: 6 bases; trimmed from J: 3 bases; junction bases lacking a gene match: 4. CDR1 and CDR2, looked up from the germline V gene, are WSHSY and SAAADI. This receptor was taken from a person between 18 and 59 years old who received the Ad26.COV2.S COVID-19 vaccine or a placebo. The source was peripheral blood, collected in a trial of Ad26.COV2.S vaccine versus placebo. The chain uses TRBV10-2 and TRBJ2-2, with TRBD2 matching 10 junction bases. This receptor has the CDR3 CASRALAGDTGELFF. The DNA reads TGCGCCAGCAGAGCTCTAGCGGGAGACACCGGGGAGCTGTTTTTT.